Below are 19 T cell receptor beta chains sequenced from a single sample in a study of CD8 T cell repertoires and HIV-1 epitope variants. Measured with immunoSEQ multiplex PCR; TCRdb has only the in-frame clones, and not every one. The table has roughly 100,000 clones, just under 75% seen once. Source material: uncultured baseline CD8+ T cells from peripheral blood mononuclear cells (PBMCs). These receptors were taken from a male donor with HIV.

There are a few counts of this clone. The chain combines TRBV30 with TRBJ1-5; 8 positions agree with TRBD1. The CDR3 spans 15 residues. Trimming removed 1 base from V and 5 bases from J; junction bases left unmatched: 7. CDR1 and CDR2 from the germline V gene are GTSNPN and SVGIG (reference sequence). CDR3 nucleotide sequence: TGTGCCTGGAGTGGTGACGGGGGACAGGATCAGCCCCAGCATTTT. It encodes CAWSGDGGQDQPQHF.

The genes are TRBV5-1 and TRBJ1-2; D is undetermined. V was cut by 0 bases and J by 4 bases, with 13 bases left in between. Germline V gene lookup returns CDR1 SGHRS and CDR2 YFSETQ. CDR3 length: 15 amino acids. The CDR3 reads CASSLGQFKGYGYTF. CDR3 coding DNA: TGCGCCAGCAGCTTGGGGCAGTTCAAAGGCTATGGCTACACCTTC.

This clone was seen only a few times. In DNA, the CDR3 is TGTGCCAGCAGCTTAGAGCCCCCCGGGGAGCTGTTTTTT. It translates to CASSLEPPGELFF. The chain recombines TRBV11-2 with TRBJ2-2; D remains unclear. V lost 0 bases and J lost 6, with 5 bases in between. Germline CDR1 reads SGHAT; CDR2 reads FQNNGV. The CDR3 has 13 residues.

This clone was detected only a few times. The CDR3: CATSGGFGDSYNEQFF. The DNA for the CDR3 is TGTGCCACCAGCGGCGGTTTCGGAGACTCCTACAATGAGCAGTTCTTC. This chain connects TRBV15 to TRBJ2-1, with D hard to call. Germline values: CDR1 LNHNV, CDR2 YYDKDF (reference sequence). The length of the CDR3 is 16 residues. The V end was cut by 5 bases, the J end by 0 bases, with 14 bases between.

The V gene is TRBV7-6, the J gene TRBJ2-5; 13 bases match TRBD2. CDR3 length equals 16 residues. Germline V CDR1 and CDR2: SGHVS, FNYEAQ. V gave up 5 bases and J gave up 4 bases; unmatched junction bases: 7. As DNA, the CDR3 is TGTGCCAGCAGCGCCCGGACTAGCGGGAGTAGAGAGACCCAGTACTTC. Protein: CASSARTSGSRETQYF. The variable domain in full, with the rest retrieved from reference TRBV7-6 and TRBJ2-5, is GAGVSQSPRYKVTKRGQDVALRCDPISGHVSLYWYRQALGQGPEFLTYFNYEAQQDKSGLPNDRFSAERPEGSISTLTIQRTEQRDSAMYRCASSARTSGSRETQYFGPGTRLLVL.

The gene calls are TRBV5-6 and TRBJ1-1, with TRBD1 matching 9 bases. Germline lookup yields CDR1 SGHDT and CDR2 YYEEEE. The J segment lost 6 bases and the V segment lost 7 bases, leaving 10 bases of the junction unmatched. The length of the CDR3 is 14 residues. CDR3 DNA sequence: TGTGCCAGCTCTCCCGGGACAGGGTCGGCTGAAGCTTTCTTT. Translation gives CASSPGTGSAEAFF.

This clone was recorded a few times. J is TRBJ1-1 and V is TRBV4-1, with D perhaps TRBD1 (5 bases). Germline V lookup: CDR1 MGHRA, CDR2 YSYEKL. This CDR3 has 16 amino acids. V was clipped by 0 bases and J by 1 base, with 12 bases between them. CDR3 in amino acids: CASSQDVGQGNTEAFF. The CDR3, as DNA: TGCGCCAGCAGCCAAGATGTTGGGCAGGGGAACACTGAAGCTTTCTTT.

This clone came up a few times. J is TRBJ1-4 and V is TRBV7-9; 9 nucleotides match TRBD1. The trim removed 5 bases at V and 1 base at J, leaving 8 bases unmatched. The length of the CDR3 is 17 residues. In germline, CDR1 is SEHNR, CDR2 FQNEAQ (reference sequence). The CDR3 region is CASSPGTGIVTNEKLFF. CDR3 nucleotide sequence: TGTGCCAGCAGCCCCGGGACAGGGATCGTAACTAATGAAAAACTGTTTTTT. Full variable domain (remainder filled in from reference TRBV7-9 and TRBJ1-4): DTGVSQNPRHKITKRGQNVTFRCDPISEHNRLYWYRQTLGQGPEFLTYFQNEAQLEKSRLLSDRFSAERPKGSFSTLEIQRTEQGDSAMYLCASSPGTGIVTNEKLFFGSGTQLSVL.

This chain uses TRBV5-4 with TRBJ2-2, with unresolved D. Trimming took off 4 bases at V and 0 bases at J, with 4 bases between the two ends. CDR1 and CDR2 (germline): SGHNT, YYREEE (reference sequence). The CDR3 sequence is 13 residues long. The CDR3, as DNA: TGTGCCAGCAGCCCCGCGAACACCGGGGAGCTGTTTTTT. The encoded protein is CASSPANTGELFF.

This clone was counted between two and nine times. This rearrangement joins TRBV30 to TRBJ1-1, with a weak D call TRBD1 (5 bases). The ends were cut back, 5 bases at V and 10 bases at J, with 26 bases in the middle. This CDR3 is 15 amino acids long. The V gene's germline CDR1 is GTSNPN and CDR2 SVGIG (reference sequence). The DNA for the CDR3 is TGTGCCTGGGGGGGGAGGAGAGAGGTAGTCACGTCAGCTTTCTTT. It is translated as CAWGGRREVVTSAFF.

The CDR3, as DNA: TGTGCCAGCAGCTTAGATCTTACTAGCGAGCAGTACTTC. The encoded protein is CASSLDLTSEQYF. The chain combines TRBV11-1 with TRBJ2-7; tentative D call: TRBD2 (5 bases). Germline-derived CDR1 and CDR2 are SGHAT and FQDESV (reference sequence). This CDR3 has 13 residues. Trimming left V 1 base short and J 6 bases short, with 10 bases between.

This clone has just one count. This chain joins TRBV9 and TRBJ2-1, with TRBD2 as a possible D gene (6 bases). Germline-derived CDR1 and CDR2 are SGDLS and YYNGEE. V was pared by 2 bases and J by 2 bases, with 11 bases between. This CDR3 spans 15 amino acids. The DNA for the CDR3 is TGTGCCAGCAGCGTCGGCGGGAACCCCTACAATGAGCAGTTCTTC. Protein product: CASSVGGNPYNEQFF.

V is TRBV27 and J is TRBJ2-7; 8 bases align to TRBD2. The germline gives CDR1 MNHEY, CDR2 SMNVEV (reference sequence). The CDR3 is 15 residues long. V gave up 6 bases and J gave up 6 bases; unmatched junction bases: 13. CDR3 amino acids: CASSPLTGSGGEQYF. CDR3 nucleotides: TGTGCCAGCAGCCCCCTTACGGGGAGCGGGGGCGAGCAGTACTTC.

The chain uses TRBV4-1 and TRBJ2-7, with D uncertain. CDR1 MGHRA and CDR2 YSYEKL come from the germline V gene. Trimming removed 0 bases from V and 0 bases from J, with 12 bases in between. CDR3 length equals 16 residues. CDR3 in DNA: TGCGCCAGCAGCCAAGATTACGGCGGCGTCTCCTACGAGCAGTACTTC. It codes for CASSQDYGGVSYEQYF.

V gene TRBV5-4 combines with J gene TRBJ1-3, with TRBD1 as a possible D gene (5 bases). The CDR3 consists of 15 residues. V lost 2 bases to trimming and J lost 3 bases, with 12 bases between them. The germline V gene encodes CDR1 SGHNT and CDR2 YYREEE (reference sequence). The DNA of the CDR3 is TGTGCCAGCAGCTTCCCGGGGGGGAGTGGAAACACCATATATTTT. Amino acid sequence: CASSFPGGSGNTIYF.

This sequence joins TRBV19 and TRBJ1-1; D uncertain. The V end lost 5 bases, the J end lost 0 bases, and 16 bases lay between the germline ends. Germline loops: CDR1 LNHDA, CDR2 SQIVND (reference sequence). The CDR3 runs 16 residues. CDR3 region: CASSSPPGGLNTEAFF. The CDR3 DNA reads TGTGCCAGTAGTTCGCCCCCTGGCGGGTTGAACACTGAAGCTTTCTTT.

V gene TRBV18 combines with J gene TRBJ1-2; 11 bases fit TRBD1. The CDR3 consists of 15 residues. CDR1 and CDR2 from the germline V gene are KGHSH and LQKENI. V lost 3 bases and J lost 6; bases outside the gene matches: 6. In DNA, the CDR3 is TGTGCCAGCTCACCCTCTCGGACAGGGGGCGATGGCTACACCTTC. Translation: CASSPSRTGGDGYTF.

The chain carries TRBV9 and TRBJ2-1; 10 bases match TRBD2. J gave up 7 bases and V 0 bases, and 4 bases lay outside the gene matches. CDR1 and CDR2 from the germline V gene are SGDLS and YYNGEE. The CDR3 loop spans 15 amino acids. CDR3 loop: CASSVGLAGENEQFF. CDR3 DNA: TGTGCCAGCAGCGTAGGGCTAGCGGGGGAAAATGAGCAGTTCTTC.

The chain couples TRBV19 to TRBJ1-2, with D perhaps TRBD1 (5 bases). The germline V gene encodes CDR1 LNHDA and CDR2 SQIVND (reference sequence). V lost 4 bases to trimming and J lost 9 bases, with 15 bases between them. This CDR3 has 13 residues. CDR3 bases: TGTGCCAGTAGTAACGAGGGGACTGTGAGCTACACCTTC. Its translation: CASSNEGTVSYTF.